This entry describes one T cell receptor (beta chain). What it binds is unknown. The data stem from a study of blood T cells in healthy people across ages. Whole-study results and caveats: Getting older went along with TCR beta diversity per million T cells dropping roughly linearly. With donor CMV status unknown, expanded clonotype changes were possibly confounded.

CDR1 is LGHDT, CDR2 YNNKEL, per germline (reference sequence). The CDR3 covers 16 residues. V shed 0 bases, J shed 0 bases, and the junction held 4 bases outside the gene matches. A second PCR of 7 to 11 cycles used a sample-barcoded 5' primer and a J-beta primer mix. Every cDNA was tagged by a template-switch adaptor with 12 random nucleotides. TCRdb reprocessed the 5' RACE reads with MiXCR, giving one entry per CDR3 protein. The sample carries 800,000 to 900,000 distinct CDR3 sequences, around 62% recorded once. The specimen was blood. This sequence was found in a man aged 30 to 45 in good health. The chain uses TRBV3-1 and TRBJ1-2, with 7 bases fitting TRBD1. CDR3 sequence (DNA): TGTGCCAGCAGCCAAGATCTGGGACAGCCTAACTATGGCTACACCTTC. Its translation: CASSQDLGQPNYGYTF.